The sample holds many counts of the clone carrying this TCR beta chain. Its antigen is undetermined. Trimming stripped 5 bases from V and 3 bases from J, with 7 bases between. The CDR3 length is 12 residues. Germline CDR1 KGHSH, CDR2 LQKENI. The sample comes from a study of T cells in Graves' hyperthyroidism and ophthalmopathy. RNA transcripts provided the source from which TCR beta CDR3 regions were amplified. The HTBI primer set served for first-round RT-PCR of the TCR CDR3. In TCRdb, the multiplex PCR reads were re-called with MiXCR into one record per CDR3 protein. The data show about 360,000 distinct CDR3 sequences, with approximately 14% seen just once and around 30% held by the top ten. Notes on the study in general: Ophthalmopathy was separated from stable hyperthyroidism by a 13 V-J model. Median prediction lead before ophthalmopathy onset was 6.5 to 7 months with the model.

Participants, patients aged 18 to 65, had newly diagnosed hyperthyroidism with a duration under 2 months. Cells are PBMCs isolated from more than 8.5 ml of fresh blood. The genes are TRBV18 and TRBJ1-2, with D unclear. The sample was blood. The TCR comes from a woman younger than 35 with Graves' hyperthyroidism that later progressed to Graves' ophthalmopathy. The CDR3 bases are TGTGCCAGCTCAGGATGGGACTATGGCTACACCTTC. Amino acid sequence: CASSGWDYGYTF.